One sample yielded the 25 T cell receptor beta chains listed below, sequenced in a study of blood T cell repertoires in COVID-19. The table came from immunoSEQ multiplex PCR; TCRdb's copy has only in-frame clones and leaves some out. The sample consists of about 290,000 clones, around four fifths of them appearing once. Sequenced input: peripheral blood. The receptors come from a woman aged 50 to 65 with active or convalescent COVID-19.

The chain has TRBV12-3 or TRBV12-4 and TRBJ1-2, with 9 bases aligning to TRBD1. The CDR3 is made up of 13 amino acids. Unmatched junction bases numbered 2, after V lost 2 bases and J lost 7 bases. The CDR3 reads CASSLRDRVGYTF. The CDR3 coding sequence is TGTGCCAGCAGTTTACGGGACAGGGTTGGCTACACCTTC.

This clone has just a few counts. The chain carries TRBV6-4 and TRBJ1-2; no definite D call. Trimming pared 0 bases from V and 2 bases from J, leaving 7 bases between. There are 14 residues in the CDR3. Germline V gene sequence: CDR1 MRHNA, CDR2 SNTAGT. CDR3 sequence (DNA): TGTGCCAGCAGTGACTCGATCAGGAACTATGGCTACACCTTC. Translation gives CASSDSIRNYGYTF.

V usage is TRBV30 and J usage is TRBJ2-2; unclear D gene. CDR3 length equals 13 residues. Germline V gene lookup returns CDR1 GTSNPN and CDR2 SVGIG (reference sequence). For the CDR3, the DNA is TGTGCATTCGAGTTGTTTAACACCGGGGAGCTGTTTTTT. Protein product: CAFELFNTGELFF.

The V call is TRBV2, the J call TRBJ1-5; D is undetermined. This CDR3 comprises 15 residues. Germline values: CDR1 SNHLY, CDR2 FYNNEI. V dropped 3 bases and J dropped 3 bases, with 12 bases sitting between them. As DNA, the CDR3 is TGTGCCAGCAGTGATTATCGGGGAGTCAATCAGCCCCAGCATTTT. It is translated as CASSDYRGVNQPQHF.

V and J are TRBV7-2 and TRBJ2-2; TRBD1 matches 7 bases. Germline V CDR1 and CDR2: SGHTA, FQGNSA. Trimming took 10 bases from V and 0 from J; bases not matched to a gene: 8. The CDR3 loop spans 15 amino acids. CDR3 amino acids: CAIRRGGANTGELFF. The CDR3 bases are TGTGCCATTCGGCGAGGGGGCGCGAACACCGGGGAGCTGTTTTTT.

The chain combines TRBV5-1 with TRBJ1-4; D ambiguous. The V gene lost 1 base and the J gene lost 6 bases, with 10 bases spanning the gap. Germline-derived CDR1 and CDR2 are SGHRS and YFSETQ. The CDR3 has 14 residues. The DNA of the CDR3 is TGCGCCAGCAGCTTGTTGGGCTTGGATGAAAAACTGTTTTTT. It specifies CASSLLGLDEKLFF.

The J gene is TRBJ1-5, the V gene TRBV19; 7 positions agree with TRBD1. Germline V CDR1 and CDR2: LNHDA, SQIVND (reference sequence). This CDR3 has 12 residues. The V and J ends lost 7 bases and 7 bases, in that order; junction bases with no gene match: 4. DNA of the CDR3: TGTGCCAGTAACAGGGGACAGCAGCCCCAGCATTTT. Amino acids: CASNRGQQPQHF.

The chain is built from TRBV9 and TRBJ2-1; D unclear. The CDR3 runs to 14 residues. Trimming removed 3 bases from V and 8 bases from J, with 15 bases in between. Germline lookup yields CDR1 SGDLS and CDR2 YYNGEE. The CDR3 spells CASSAWAPADEQFF. The CDR3 coding sequence is TGTGCCAGCAGCGCCTGGGCGCCCGCCGATGAGCAGTTCTTC.

The chain links TRBV19 to TRBJ2-2; D gene ambiguous. The V end was cut by 8 bases, the J end by 3 bases, with 16 bases between. This CDR3 has 15 residues. CDR1 is LNHDA, CDR2 SQIVND, per germline (reference sequence). The CDR3: CASRTSSRDTGELFF. DNA of the CDR3: TGTGCCAGTCGTACTTCGTCTCGAGACACCGGGGAGCTGTTTTTT. Supplemented by reference TRBV19 and TRBJ2-2, the full variable domain reads DGGITQSPKYLFRKEGQNVTLSCEQNLNHDAMYWYRQDPGQGLRLIYYSQIVNDFQKGDIAEGYSVSREKKESFPLTVTSAQKNPTAFYLCASRTSSRDTGELFFGEGSRLTVL.

The rearrangement joins TRBV7-2 to TRBJ2-7, with D possibly being TRBD1 (5 bases). CDR3 size: 13 residues. Trimming cost V 2 bases and J 3 bases, with 8 bases left between them. Germline CDR1 reads SGHTA; CDR2 reads FQGNSA. CDR3 DNA sequence: TGTGCCAGCAGCTTAACACAGGTCTACGAGCAGTACTTC. It encodes CASSLTQVYEQYF.

The chain recombines TRBV7-8 with TRBJ1-4; 7 positions agree with TRBD1. The CDR3 totals 13 residues. Germline V lookup: CDR1 SGHVS, CDR2 FQNEAQ. V lost 5 bases, J lost 10 bases, and 7 bases stayed unmatched. CDR3 sequence (DNA): TGTGCCAGCAGCATTGACAGGGTTGGAAAACTGTTTTTT. Amino acids: CASSIDRVGKLFF.

The chain employs TRBV2 and TRBJ2-7, with TRBD2 identical over 11 bases. V shed 2 bases, J shed 7 bases, and the junction held 1 base outside the gene matches. CDR1 and CDR2 from the germline V gene are SNHLY and FYNNEI. The CDR3 consists of 13 residues. This CDR3 is CASSELAGGEQYF. The CDR3 nucleotides are TGTGCCAGCAGTGAACTAGCGGGAGGAGAGCAGTACTTC.

The V and J genes are TRBV19 and TRBJ2-6; D possibly corresponds to TRBD1 (6 bases). V was trimmed by 1 base and J by 2 bases, leaving 9 bases between them. This CDR3 is built from 16 residues. In germline, CDR1 is LNHDA, CDR2 SQIVND (reference sequence). In DNA, the CDR3 is TGTGCCAGTAGTATAGCCTCAGGGGCTGGGGCCAACGTCCTGACTTTC. It translates to CASSIASGAGANVLTF.

CDR3: CASRGGGPSAYEQYF. The DNA for the CDR3 is TGTGCCAGCAGGGGGGGAGGGCCCTCAGCCTACGAGCAGTACTTC. The chain combines TRBV2 with TRBJ2-7; TRBD2 aligns across 7 bases. The CDR3 loop spans 15 amino acids. Germline lookup yields CDR1 SNHLY and CDR2 FYNNEI. Germline trimming cut 6 bases from V and 2 bases from J; bases unmatched to any gene: 10.

This chain joins TRBV7-9 and TRBJ2-7; 7 bases line up with TRBD1. Germline CDR1 and CDR2: SEHNR and FQNEAQ (reference sequence). The CDR3 length is 15 residues. V gave up 1 base and J gave up 3 bases; unmatched junction bases: 6. CDR3 nucleotide sequence: TGTGCCAGCAGCTTAGTTGGCAGGGGGAGCTACGAGCAGTACTTC. This codes for CASSLVGRGSYEQYF.

The chain is built from TRBV3-1 (or the pseudogene TRBV3-2) and TRBJ2-7, with D perhaps matching TRBD1 (6 bases). In germline, CDR1 is LGHDT, CDR2 YNNKEL (reference sequence). The V and J ends lost 0 bases and 4 bases respectively, with 10 bases between them. There are 14 residues in the CDR3. The CDR3 nucleotides read TGTGCCAGCAGCCAAGATGCCAGGGGTTACGAGCAGTACTTC. Translating it yields CASSQDARGYEQYF.

This clone occurred once. The CDR3 is CASSHTGGIRYTF. For the CDR3, the DNA is TGTGCCAGCAGCCATACCGGGGGGATTCGCTACACCTTC. The chain links TRBV14 to TRBJ1-2; maybe TRBD1 (5 bases). V lost 3 bases and J 9 bases, leaving 14 bases between the germline ends. The CDR3 runs 13 residues. From germline, CDR1 is SGHDN and CDR2 FVKESK.

The V gene is TRBV5-4, the J gene TRBJ2-4; 8 bases align to TRBD1. Per germline, CDR1 SGHNT and CDR2 YYREEE (reference sequence). The trim removed 4 bases at V and 0 bases at J, leaving 15 bases unmatched. This CDR3 spans 19 amino acids. CDR3 protein: CASSKGQAPLSLAKNIQYF. The CDR3 bases are TGTGCCAGCAGCAAGGGACAGGCCCCATTATCACTAGCCAAAAACATTCAGTACTTC.

The chain links TRBV28 to TRBJ2-1; 10 bases are a match to TRBD2. Germline CDR1 reads MDHEN; CDR2 reads SYDVKM. V lost 3 bases to trimming and J lost 2 bases; unmatched junction nucleotides: 4. The CDR3 has 16 amino acids. The CDR3 region is CASSFRLAGAYNEQFF. CDR3 bases: TGTGCCAGCAGTTTTCGGCTAGCGGGAGCCTACAATGAGCAGTTCTTC. The variable domain in full, with the rest retrieved from reference TRBV28 and TRBJ2-1, is DVKVTQSSRYLVKRTGEKVFLECVQDMDHENMFWYRQDPGLGLRLIYFSYDVKMKEKGDIPEGYSVSREKKERFSLILESASTNQTSMYLCASSFRLAGAYNEQFFGPGTRLTVL.

A note on this clone: Other DNA sequences in the same sample also yield this CDR3. The V gene is TRBV5-1, the J gene TRBJ2-1, with 14 bases matching TRBD2. Trimming cost V 4 bases and J 7 bases; bases outside gene matches: 4. Germline-derived CDR1 and CDR2 are SGHRS and YFSETQ. The CDR3 consists of 15 residues. CDR3 region: CASSPGLAGVNEQFF. Here the CDR3 DNA reads TGCGCCAGCAGCCCGGGACTAGCGGGAGTTAATGAGCAGTTCTTC.

This chain links TRBV25-1 with TRBJ1-5, with a tentative D call TRBD1 (6 bases). The CDR3 has 12 residues. Germline V gives CDR1 MGHDK, CDR2 SYGVNS. The V and J ends lost 7 bases and 4 bases respectively, with 8 bases between them. The CDR3 DNA reads TGTGCCAGCATGGGGGCTAATCAGCCCCAGCATTTT. This translates into CASMGANQPQHF. The complete variable domain, with remaining parts taken from reference TRBV25-1 and TRBJ1-5, reads EADIYQTPRYLVIGTGKKITLECSQTMGHDKMYWYQQDPGMELHLIHYSYGVNSTEKGDLSSESTVSRIRTEHFPLTLESARPSHTSQYLCASMGANQPQHFGDGTRLSIL.

This chain connects TRBV19 to TRBJ2-3, with D hard to call. Germline CDR1 LNHDA, CDR2 SQIVND (reference sequence). V was shortened by 6 bases and J by 2 bases, with 9 bases between the two germline ends. There are 13 residues in the CDR3. CDR3 sequence (DNA): TGTGCCAGTAGCGACAAACCCACAGATACGCAGTATTTT. Translated, it gives CASSDKPTDTQYF.

The chain links TRBV6-4 to TRBJ2-7; D is ambiguous. The CDR3 runs to 14 residues. V shed 6 bases and J shed 5 bases, with 17 bases lying between them. The germline CDR1 and CDR2 sequences are MRHNA and SNTAGT. In DNA form, the CDR3 reads TGTGCCAGCAGAGAGGCCCGTCGAAAGGACGAGCAGTACTTC. Amino acids: CASREARRKDEQYF.

There are a few counts of this clone. The chain links TRBV4-1 to TRBJ2-7, with TRBD2 identical over 7 bases. J lost 2 bases, V lost 5 bases, and 6 bases had no gene match. Germline CDR1 is MGHRA and CDR2 is YSYEKL. This CDR3 has 14 residues. Here the CDR3 reads CASSLGGSTYEQYF. The CDR3 DNA sequence: TGCGCCAGCAGCTTAGGCGGGAGTACCTACGAGCAGTACTTC.

V gene TRBV9 combines with J gene TRBJ2-1, with 11 bases lining up with TRBD2. With 4 bases clipped from V and 5 bases from J, the junction kept 8 bases outside the gene matches. The CDR3 covers 16 residues. Per the germline V gene, CDR1 is SGDLS and CDR2 is YYNGEE. CDR3 residues: CASSQMGTSGHNEQFF. The CDR3 bases are TGTGCCAGCAGCCAGATGGGGACTAGCGGTCACAATGAGCAGTTCTTC.